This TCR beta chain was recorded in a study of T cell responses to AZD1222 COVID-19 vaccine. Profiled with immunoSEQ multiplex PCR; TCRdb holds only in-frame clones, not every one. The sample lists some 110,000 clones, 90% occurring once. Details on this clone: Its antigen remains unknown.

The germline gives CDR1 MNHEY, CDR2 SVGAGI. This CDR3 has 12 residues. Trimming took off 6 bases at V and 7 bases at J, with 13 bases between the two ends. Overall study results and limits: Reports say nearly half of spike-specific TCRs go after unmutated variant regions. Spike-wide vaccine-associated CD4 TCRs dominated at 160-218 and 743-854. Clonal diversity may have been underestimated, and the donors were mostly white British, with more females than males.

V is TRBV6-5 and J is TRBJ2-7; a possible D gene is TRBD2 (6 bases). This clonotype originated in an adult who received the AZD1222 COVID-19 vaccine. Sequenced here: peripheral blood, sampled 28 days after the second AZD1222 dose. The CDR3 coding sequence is TGTGCCAGCAGCAGCATTGGAGGGGAGCAGTACTTC. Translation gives CASSSIGGEQYF.